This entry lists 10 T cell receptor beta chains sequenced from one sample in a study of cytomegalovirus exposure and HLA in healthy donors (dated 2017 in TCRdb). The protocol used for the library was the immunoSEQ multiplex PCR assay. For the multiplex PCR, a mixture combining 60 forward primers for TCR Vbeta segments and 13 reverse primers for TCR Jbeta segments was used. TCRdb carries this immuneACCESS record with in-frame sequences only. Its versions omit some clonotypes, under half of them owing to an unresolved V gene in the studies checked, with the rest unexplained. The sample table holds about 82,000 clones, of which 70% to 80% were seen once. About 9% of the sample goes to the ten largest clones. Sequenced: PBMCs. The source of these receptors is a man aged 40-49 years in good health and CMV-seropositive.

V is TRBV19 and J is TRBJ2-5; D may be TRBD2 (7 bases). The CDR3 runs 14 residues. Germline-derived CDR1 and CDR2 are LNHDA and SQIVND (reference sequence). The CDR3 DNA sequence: TGTGAGGGAGAGGCGGGAGAGGGGGGAGAGACCCAGTACTTC. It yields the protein CEGEAGEGGETQYF.

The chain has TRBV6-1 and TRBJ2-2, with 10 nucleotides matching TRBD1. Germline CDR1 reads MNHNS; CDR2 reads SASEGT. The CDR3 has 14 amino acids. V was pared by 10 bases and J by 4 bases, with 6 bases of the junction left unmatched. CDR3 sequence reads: CAIGQGEGTGELFF. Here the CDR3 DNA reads TGTGCCATCGGACAGGGGGAGGGCACCGGGGAGCTGTTTTTT.

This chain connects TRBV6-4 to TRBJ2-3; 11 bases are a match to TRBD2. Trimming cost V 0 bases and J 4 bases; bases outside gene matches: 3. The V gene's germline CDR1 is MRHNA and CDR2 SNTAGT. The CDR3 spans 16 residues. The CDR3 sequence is CASSDSSGGAPDTQYF. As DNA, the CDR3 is TGTGCCAGCAGTGACTCTAGCGGGGGGGCCCCAGATACGCAGTATTTT.

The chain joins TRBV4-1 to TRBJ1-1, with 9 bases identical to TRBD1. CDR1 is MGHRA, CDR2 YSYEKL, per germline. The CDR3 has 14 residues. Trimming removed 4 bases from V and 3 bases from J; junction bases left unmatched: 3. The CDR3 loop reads CASSLDRGYTEAFF. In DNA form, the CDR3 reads TGCGCCAGCAGCCTGGACAGGGGTTACACTGAAGCTTTCTTT.

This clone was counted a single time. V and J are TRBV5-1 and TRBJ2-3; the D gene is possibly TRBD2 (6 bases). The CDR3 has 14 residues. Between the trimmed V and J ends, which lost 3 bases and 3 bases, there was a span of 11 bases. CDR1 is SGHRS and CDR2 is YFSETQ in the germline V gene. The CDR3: CASSSVAVTDTQYF. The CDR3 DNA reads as TGCGCCAGCAGCTCGGTAGCGGTGACAGATACGCAGTATTTT.

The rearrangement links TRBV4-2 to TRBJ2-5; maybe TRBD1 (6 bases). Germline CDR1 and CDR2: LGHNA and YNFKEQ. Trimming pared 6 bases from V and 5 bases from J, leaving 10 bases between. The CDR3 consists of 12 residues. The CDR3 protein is CASRGGYETQYF. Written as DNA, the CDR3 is TGTGCCAGCAGAGGGGGTTATGAGACCCAGTACTTC.

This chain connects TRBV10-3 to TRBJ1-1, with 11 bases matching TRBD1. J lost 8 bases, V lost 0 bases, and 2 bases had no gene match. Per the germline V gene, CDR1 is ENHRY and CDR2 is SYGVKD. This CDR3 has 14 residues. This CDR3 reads CAISESRDRGEAFF. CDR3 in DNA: TGTGCCATCAGTGAGTCGAGGGACAGGGGGGAAGCTTTCTTT.

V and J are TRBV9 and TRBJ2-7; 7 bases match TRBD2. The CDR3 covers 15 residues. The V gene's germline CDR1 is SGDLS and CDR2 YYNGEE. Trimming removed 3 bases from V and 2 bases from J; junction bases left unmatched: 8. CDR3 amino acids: CASSAGTTNTYEQYF. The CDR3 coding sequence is TGTGCCAGCAGCGCCGGGACTACCAATACCTACGAGCAGTACTTC.

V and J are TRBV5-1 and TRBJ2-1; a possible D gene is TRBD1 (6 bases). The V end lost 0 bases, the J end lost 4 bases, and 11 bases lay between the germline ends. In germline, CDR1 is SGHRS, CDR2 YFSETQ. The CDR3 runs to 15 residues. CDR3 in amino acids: CASSLDRADYNEQFF. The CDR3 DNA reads TGCGCCAGCAGCTTGGACAGGGCGGATTACAATGAGCAGTTCTTC.

The CDR3 nucleotides are TGCGCCAGCAGCCAAGAGGGCAGGGATGAGCAGTTCTTC. Protein product: CASSQEGRDEQFF. The chain uses TRBV4-1 and TRBJ2-1; perhaps TRBD1 as D (5 bases). Trimming shortened V by 0 bases and J by 8 bases, and 8 bases separated the two germline ends. This CDR3 spans 13 amino acids. From germline, CDR1 is MGHRA and CDR2 YSYEKL.